Here is one T cell receptor (beta chain) with its context. The CDR3 end is not reached by the read, which stops 3 residues before it; the germline J gene fills it in. The sample belongs to a study of T cells in women clearing cervical HPV infection. Study-level information: Case blood was drawn when the lesion was first found; control blood after infection became undetectable.

The V gene's germline CDR1 is SNHLY and CDR2 FYNNEI. The CDR3 consists of 15 residues. V was pared by 10 bases and J by 3 bases, with 10 bases of the junction left unmatched. Here immunoSEQ multiplex PCR was the method, and the copy in TCRdb shows in-frame clones only, minus some. The specimen's table records tens of thousands of clones. This TCR was sampled from a woman between 18 and 69 years old with a cervical HPV16 infection that either progressed to CIN3+ or cleared (not recorded which). Sequencing was done on a sample of blood buffy coat. The chain carries TRBV2 and TRBJ2-3, with TRBD2 matching over 10 bases. CDR3 in amino acids: CATHAQAGGTDTQYF. The part of the CDR3 DNA that was read is TGTGCCACCCACGCACAAGCGGGGGGGACAGATACG.